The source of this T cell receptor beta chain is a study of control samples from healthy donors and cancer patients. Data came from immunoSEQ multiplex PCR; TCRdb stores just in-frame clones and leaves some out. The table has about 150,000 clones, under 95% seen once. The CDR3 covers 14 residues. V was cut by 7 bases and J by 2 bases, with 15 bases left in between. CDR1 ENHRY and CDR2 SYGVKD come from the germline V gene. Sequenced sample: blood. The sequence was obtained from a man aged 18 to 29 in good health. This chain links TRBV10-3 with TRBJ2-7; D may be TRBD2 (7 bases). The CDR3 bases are TGTGCCATCAACCGAGAGGGGGGGCCCTACGAGCAGTACTTC. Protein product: CAINREGGPYEQYF.